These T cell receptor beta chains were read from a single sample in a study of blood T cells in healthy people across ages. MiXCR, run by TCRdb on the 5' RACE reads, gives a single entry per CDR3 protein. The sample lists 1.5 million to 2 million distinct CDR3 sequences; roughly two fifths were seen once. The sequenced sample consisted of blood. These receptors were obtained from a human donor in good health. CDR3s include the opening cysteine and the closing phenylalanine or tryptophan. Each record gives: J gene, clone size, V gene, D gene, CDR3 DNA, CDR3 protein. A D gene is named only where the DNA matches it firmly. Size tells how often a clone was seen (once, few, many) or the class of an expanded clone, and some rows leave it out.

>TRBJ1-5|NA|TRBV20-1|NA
TGCAGTGCTAGACCCTATAGCAATCAGCCCCAGCATTTT
CSARPYSNQPQHF
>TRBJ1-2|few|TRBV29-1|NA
TGCAGCGTTGAAGATGCGCAGACTAATTATGGCTACACCTTC
CSVEDAQTNYGYTF
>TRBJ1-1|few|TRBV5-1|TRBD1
TGCGCCAGCAGCCTCACAGGGGGCGCAGGAATCACTGAAGCTTTCTTT
CASSLTGGAGITEAFF
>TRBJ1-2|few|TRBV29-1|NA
TGCAGCGTTTCCGGGACTGGCTATGGCTACACCTTC
CSVSGTGYGYTF
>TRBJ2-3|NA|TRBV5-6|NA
TGTGCCAGCAGCCCTGGGCGGATCCCTTACACAGATACGCAGTATTTT
CASSPGRIPYTDTQYF
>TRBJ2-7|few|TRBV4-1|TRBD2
TGCGCCAGCAGCCCCCGGGGGGTGCTTTACGAGCAGTACTTC
CASSPRGVLYEQYF
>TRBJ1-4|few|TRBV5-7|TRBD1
TGTGCCAGCAGCAACCGGACAGGGAATGAAAAACTGTTTTTT
CASSNRTGNEKLFF
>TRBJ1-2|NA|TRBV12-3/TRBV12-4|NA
TGTGCCAGCAGTTTTGGTGGGGGGCGTTTCTATGGCTACACCTTC
CASSFGGGRFYGYTF
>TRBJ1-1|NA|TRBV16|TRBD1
TGTGCCAGCAGCCAGGGGGACAGGGGCTCTGAAGCTTTCTTT
CASSQGDRGSEAFF
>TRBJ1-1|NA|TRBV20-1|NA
TGCAGTGCTCGGGACTTAAAGAACACTGAAGCTTTCTTT
CSARDLKNTEAFF
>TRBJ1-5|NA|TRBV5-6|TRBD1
TGTGCCAGCAGCCTAAACGGACAGGGTAGGGAACAGCCCCAGCATTTT
CASSLNGQGREQPQHF
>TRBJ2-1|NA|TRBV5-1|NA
TGCGCCAGCGGCTCCCCAAGAGGCGAATACAATGAGCAGTTCTTC
CASGSPRGEYNEQFF
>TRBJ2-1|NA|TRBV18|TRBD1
TGTGCCAGCTCAATCGGACAGGGGGCAGAGAATGAGCAGTTCTTC
CASSIGQGAENEQFF
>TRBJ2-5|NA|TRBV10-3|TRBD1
TGTGCCATCAGTGAGGGACAGGGGGTCCACCAAGAGACCCAGTACTTC
CAISEGQGVHQETQYF
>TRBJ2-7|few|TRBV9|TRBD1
TGTGCCAGCAGCGTAGGACAGGGGGCAGGGGAGCAGTACTTC
CASSVGQGAGEQYF
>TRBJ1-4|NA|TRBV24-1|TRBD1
TGTGCCACCAGTGATCGGACAGGGGGCGATGAAAAACTGTTTTTT
CATSDRTGGDEKLFF